This T cell receptor (beta chain) is from a study of blood T cell repertoires in COVID-19. This clone was seen once. Trimming took 1 base from V and 6 from J, leaving 12 bases between them. This CDR3 spans 14 amino acids. Per the germline V gene, CDR1 is SGHVS and CDR2 is FQNEAQ. In the original analysis: Nucleated cell number was recorded as an estimate derived from reference gene primer amplification. Produced via immunoSEQ multiplex PCR; TCRdb's table is partial and in-frame only. The DNA gave D and trimming, while V, J and clone size come from that table. The data show about 300,000 clones, around 87% seen once.

The source of this sequence is a man aged 18 to 30 with active or convalescent COVID-19. Sequencing used peripheral blood. The J gene is TRBJ1-1, the V gene TRBV7-8; a weak D match, TRBD1 (5 bases). CDR3 sequence (DNA): TGTGCCAGCAGCTTAGGGATTGGGGGGGCTGAAGCTTTCTTT. Amino acids: CASSLGIGGAEAFF.